What follows are 19 T cell receptor beta chains derived from one specimen sequenced in a study of blood T cell repertoires in COVID-19 (dated by TCRdb to about 2020). Library creation used the immunoSEQ multiplex PCR assay. The table was pulled from immuneACCESS by TCRdb, which kept in-frame rearrangements only. Such tables lose some clones; where checked, under half of the loss comes from unresolved V genes, and the rest has no known cause. Within this sample are approximately 250,000 clones, with roughly 86% of them counted one time only. The ten largest clones add up to roughly 8.5% of the sample. The source material was peripheral blood. These receptors all come from a man aged 35-49 years with active or convalescent COVID-19.

The table lists this clone with a count of one. The DNA for the CDR3 is TGTGCCAGCAGTGGACAGGGAGGTTCCCAAGAGACCCAGTACTTC. It specifies CASSGQGGSQETQYF. The V and J genes are TRBV2 and TRBJ2-5; D is possibly TRBD1 (7 bases). Germline-derived CDR1 and CDR2 are SNHLY and FYNNEI. Trimming took off 4 bases at V and 1 base at J, with 13 bases between the two ends. The CDR3 sequence is 15 residues long.

The gene calls are TRBV5-1 and TRBJ2-7; D is possibly TRBD1 (6 bases). This CDR3 is built from 15 residues. The ends were cut back, 2 bases at V and 3 bases at J, with 15 bases in the middle. CDR1 SGHRS and CDR2 YFSETQ come from the germline V gene. DNA for the CDR3: TGCGCCAGCAGCTTTCAGGACAGCGCAGGCTACGAGCAGTACTTC. Protein sequence: CASSFQDSAGYEQYF. Full variable domain (outside the CDR3, taken from reference TRBV5-1 and TRBJ2-7): KAGVTQTPRYLIKTRGQQVTLSCSPISGHRSVSWYQQTPGQGLQFLFEYFSETQRNKGNFPGRFSGRQFSNSRSEMNVSTLELGDSALYLCASSFQDSAGYEQYFGPGTRLTVT.

V usage is TRBV2 and J usage is TRBJ2-1; 7 bases are a match to TRBD1. The trim removed 6 bases at V and 4 bases at J, leaving 9 bases unmatched. The germline V gene encodes CDR1 SNHLY and CDR2 FYNNEI. The CDR3 spans 15 residues. The CDR3 region is CASRRDREGYNEQFF. The CDR3 DNA reads as TGTGCCAGCAGACGCGACAGGGAAGGATACAATGAGCAGTTCTTC.

The chain is built from TRBV5-1 and TRBJ2-1, with D possibly matching TRBD1 (6 bases). CDR1 and CDR2 (germline): SGHRS, YFSETQ. The CDR3 is made up of 17 amino acids. Trimming shortened V by 4 bases and J by 6 bases, and 23 bases separated the two germline ends. CDR3 residues: CASSPDGDQGRSNEQFF. For the CDR3, the DNA is TGCGCCAGCAGCCCAGACGGGGACCAGGGGCGAAGCAATGAGCAGTTCTTC. The whole variable domain, remainder taken from reference TRBV5-1 and TRBJ2-1, is KAGVTQTPRYLIKTRGQQVTLSCSPISGHRSVSWYQQTPGQGLQFLFEYFSETQRNKGNFPGRFSGRQFSNSRSEMNVSTLELGDSALYLCASSPDGDQGRSNEQFFGPGTRLTVL.

The CDR3: CASSRDSLNTEAFF. The CDR3 DNA is TGTGCCAGTAGCCGTGACAGTTTGAACACTGAAGCTTTCTTT. This sequence joins TRBV19 and TRBJ1-1, with a possible D match to TRBD1 (5 bases). This CDR3 spans 14 amino acids. Per germline, CDR1 LNHDA and CDR2 SQIVND (reference sequence). Deletions cut 6 bases from V and 0 bases from J, with 11 bases between.

J is TRBJ2-5 and V is TRBV5-1; TRBD1 or TRBD2 may be the D gene (5 bases each). CDR1 SGHRS and CDR2 YFSETQ come from the germline V gene. The V and J ends lost 4 bases and 2 bases respectively, with 21 bases between them. This CDR3 region has 17 residues. The DNA for the CDR3 is TGCGCCAGCAGCCTGGGACGTGACAGCGTCATACAAGAGACCCAGTACTTC. It specifies CASSLGRDSVIQETQYF. Full variable domain (outside the CDR3, taken from reference TRBV5-1 and TRBJ2-5): KAGVTQTPRYLIKTRGQQVTLSCSPISGHRSVSWYQQTPGQGLQFLFEYFSETQRNKGNFPGRFSGRQFSNSRSEMNVSTLELGDSALYLCASSLGRDSVIQETQYFGPGTRLLVL.

To note about this clone: One end of the junction does not line up with germline, which may come from a read error. The genes are TRBV12-3 or TRBV12-4 and TRBJ1-2; a possible D gene is TRBD1 (6 bases). The CDR3 has 13 amino acids. The CDR3 DNA reads as TGTGCCAGCAGTATCCAGGGGAACTATGACTACACCTTC. It encodes CASSIQGNYDYTF.

The chain combines TRBV14 with TRBJ1-6; D is unclear. The germline V gene encodes CDR1 SGHDN and CDR2 FVKESK. The CDR3 length is 15 residues. Between the trimmed V and J ends, which lost 4 bases and 9 bases, there was a span of 16 bases. CDR3 loop: CASSPRRGSTSPLHF. CDR3 DNA sequence: TGTGCCAGCAGCCCCCGAAGAGGTAGTACTTCACCCCTCCACTTT.

On this clone: Germline is not matched at one junction end, which may reflect a read error. CDR3 sequence reads: CASSLAGAITDTQYF. CDR3 DNA sequence: TGTGCCAGCAGTTTAGCGGGAGCCATCACAGATACGCAGTATTTT. The gene calls are TRBV7-9 and TRBJ2-3; 9 nucleotides line up with TRBD2. This CDR3 contains 15 residues. The V gene's germline CDR1 is SEHNR and CDR2 FQNEAQ (reference sequence).

The chain has TRBV19 and TRBJ2-3; D might be TRBD2 (7 bases). The germline V gene encodes CDR1 LNHDA and CDR2 SQIVND (reference sequence). V was cut by 5 bases and J by 2 bases, with 14 bases left in between. The CDR3 has 15 amino acids. DNA for the CDR3: TGTGCCAGTAGTCCCCGACGGGGGGCCACAGATACGCAGTATTTT. Translating gives CASSPRRGATDTQYF.

This chain uses TRBV9 with TRBJ1-6; D possibly corresponds to TRBD1 (5 bases). CDR1 is SGDLS, CDR2 YYNGEE, per germline. Trimming stripped 0 bases from V and 7 bases from J, with 11 bases between. The CDR3 is 15 residues long. The CDR3 DNA sequence: TGTGCCAGCAGCGTAGCTGGGGCCAACAATTCACCCCTCCACTTT. Amino acids: CASSVAGANNSPLHF.

This clone was observed once. At the DNA level, this CDR3 is encoded by other sequences in the same sample as well. CDR3 loop: CASSQLAGGTDTQYF. CDR3 DNA sequence: TGTGCCAGCAGCCAGTTAGCGGGGGGCACAGATACGCAGTATTTT. The chain combines TRBV3-1 (or the pseudogene TRBV3-2) with TRBJ2-3; 9 nucleotides agree with TRBD2. This CDR3 region has 15 residues. V dropped 3 bases and J dropped 1; count of bases not matched to a gene: 2. Per germline, CDR1 LGHDT and CDR2 YNNKEL (reference sequence).

This chain joins TRBV11-2 and TRBJ1-2; TRBD1 agrees at 10 bases. This CDR3 spans 15 amino acids. Germline trimming cut 3 bases from V and 8 bases from J; bases unmatched to any gene: 9. CDR1 and CDR2 (germline): SGHAT, FQNNGV. The CDR3: CASSLEGRQGAGYTF. CDR3 bases: TGTGCCAGCAGCTTGGAGGGTAGACAGGGGGCCGGCTACACCTTC. Full variable domain (missing parts from reference TRBV11-2 and TRBJ1-2): EAGVAQSPRYKIIEKRQSVAFWCNPISGHATLYWYQQILGQGPKLLIQFQNNGVVDDSQLPKDRFSAERLKGVDSTLKIQPAKLEDSAVYLCASSLEGRQGAGYTFGSGTRLTVV.

V usage is TRBV3-1 (or the pseudogene TRBV3-2) and J usage is TRBJ1-2; tentatively, D is TRBD1 (5 bases). V lost 5 bases and J 4 bases, leaving 20 bases between the germline ends. The CDR3 length is 16 residues. The germline V gene has CDR1 LGHDT and CDR2 YNNKEL (reference sequence). This CDR3 is CASSLRSAYGGYGYTF. The CDR3 DNA is TGTGCCAGCAGCTTAAGATCGGCTTACGGGGGCTATGGCTACACCTTC.

The CDR3 loop is CASSWDRTYGYTF. In DNA form, the CDR3 reads TGTGCCAGCAGTTGGGACAGAACTTATGGCTACACCTTC. The chain combines TRBV12-3 or TRBV12-4 with TRBJ1-2; TRBD1 matches 7 bases. This CDR3 spans 13 amino acids. J lost 5 bases, V lost 4 bases, and 4 bases had no gene match.

The chain combines TRBV6-2 or TRBV6-3 with TRBJ1-4; tentatively, D is TRBD1 (6 bases). Trimming pared 4 bases from V and 4 bases from J, leaving 13 bases between. From germline, CDR1 is MNHEY and CDR2 SVGEGT. The length of the CDR3 is 15 residues. The CDR3 region has the DNA TGTGCCAGCAGTTCCTTCGACAGGAGTAATGAAAAACTGTTTTTT. Amino acid sequence: CASSSFDRSNEKLFF.

The V call is TRBV19, the J call TRBJ2-1, with 11 bases identical to TRBD2. The CDR3 contains 16 residues. Germline V lookup: CDR1 LNHDA, CDR2 SQIVND (reference sequence). The V and J ends lost 3 bases and 9 bases, in that order; junction bases with no gene match: 10. CDR3 DNA: TGTGCCAGTAGTATTATTATAGCGGGGGGGCCCCGTGAGCAGTTCTTC. Translation: CASSIIIAGGPREQFF.

The chain employs TRBV5-6 and TRBJ2-7; TRBD2 matches at 9 bases. The CDR3 is 14 amino acids. Germline V gene data show CDR1 as SGHDT and CDR2 as YYEEEE. The trim removed 4 bases at V and 0 bases at J, leaving 2 bases unmatched. CDR3 loop: CASSLAGNSYEQYF. In nucleotides, the CDR3 is TGTGCCAGCAGCCTAGCGGGAAACTCCTACGAGCAGTACTTC.

V is TRBV19 and J is TRBJ2-3; TRBD2 might be the D (5 bases). Germline CDR1 reads LNHDA; CDR2 reads SQIVND (reference sequence). Trimming pared 5 bases from V and 3 bases from J, leaving 18 bases between. The CDR3 is 16 amino acids. This chain's CDR3 is CASSPQPSSVTDTQYF. CDR3 nucleotide sequence: TGTGCCAGTAGTCCTCAGCCTAGCAGTGTTACAGATACGCAGTATTTT.